What follows is one TCR beta chain and its context. This record comes from a study of blood T cell repertoires in COVID-19. Study overall: Acute and convalescent COVID-19 specimens originated in the United States, Italy and Spain. Sources were T cells, B-cell-depleted T cells, or PBMCs; the material itself was cDNA or gDNA.

Method: immunoSEQ multiplex PCR; TCRdb's copy keeps in-frame clones and lacks some. The sample holds about 160,000 clones, over 65% seen once. This CDR3 region has 15 residues. Trimming pared 6 bases from V and 5 bases from J, leaving 16 bases between. CDR1 and CDR2 from the germline V gene are MNHEY and SVGAGI. The sequence was collected from a woman between 45 and 60 years old who had recovered from COVID-19. The chain recombines TRBV6-5 with TRBJ1-4; a weak D match, TRBD1 (6 bases). The sample comprised PBMCs or T cells enriched from blood (not recorded which). The CDR3 here is CASSRVAGDNEKLFF. The CDR3 DNA reads as TGTGCCAGCAGCAGGGTCGCAGGGGACAATGAAAAACTGTTTTTT.